Below are 21 T cell receptor beta chains sequenced from a single sample in a study of blood T cell repertoires in COVID-19. The table came from immunoSEQ multiplex PCR; TCRdb's copy has only in-frame clones and leaves some out. This repertoire shows about 120,000 clones, about 78% found once; its top ten account for over 2%. Source material: peripheral blood. The source is a man aged 65-85 years with acute or convalescent COVID-19.

V gene TRBV3-1 (or the pseudogene TRBV3-2) combines with J gene TRBJ2-1; possibly TRBD2 for D (5 bases). Germline V gives CDR1 LGHDT, CDR2 YNNKEL (reference sequence). V was cut by 0 bases and J by 8 bases, with 11 bases left in between. The CDR3 length is 14 residues. The DNA for the CDR3 is TGTGCCAGCAGCCAAGATTGGAAGGGAGATGAGCAGTTCTTC. Translating gives CASSQDWKGDEQFF.

The rearrangement joins TRBV7-2 to TRBJ1-3; D is unclear. There are 13 residues in the CDR3. Per the germline V gene, CDR1 is SGHTA and CDR2 is FQGNSA. Trimming took off 5 bases at V and 4 bases at J, with 9 bases between the two ends. Written as DNA, the CDR3 is TGTGCCAGCAGCGCGCAGAGGGGAAACACCATATATTTT. As protein: CASSAQRGNTIYF.

The gene calls are TRBV10-3 and TRBJ1-1, with D maybe TRBD1 (6 bases). This CDR3 is built from 14 residues. Germline assignment: CDR1 ENHRY and CDR2 SYGVKD. V shed 3 bases and J shed 4 bases, with 12 bases lying between them. CDR3 residues: CAISDWGPGTEAFF. The CDR3 DNA reads TGTGCCATCAGTGATTGGGGGCCCGGCACTGAAGCTTTCTTT.

The chain is built from TRBV19 and TRBJ2-2; 9 bases are a match to TRBD2. V was clipped by 3 bases and J by 7 bases; unmatched bases: 12. CDR1 and CDR2 from the germline V gene are LNHDA and SQIVND (reference sequence). This CDR3 comprises 17 residues. The CDR3, as DNA: TGTGCCAGTAGTATTCGGCGGGCGGGGGGGCCTATCGGGGAGCTGTTTTTT. Translating gives CASSIRRAGGPIGELFF.

This sequence joins TRBV9 and TRBJ2-7; D might be TRBD1 (5 bases). Per the germline V gene, CDR1 is SGDLS and CDR2 is YYNGEE. Trimming took off 0 bases at V and 3 bases at J, with 10 bases between the two ends. There are 14 residues in the CDR3. CDR3 nucleotide sequence: TGTGCCAGCAGCGTAGCAGGGTCTAACTACGAGCAGTACTTC. It encodes CASSVAGSNYEQYF.

V is TRBV2 and J is TRBJ2-7, with 11 bases lining up with TRBD2. The CDR3 is 13 residues long. J gave up 12 bases and V 6 bases, and 10 bases lay outside the gene matches. The germline gives CDR1 SNHLY, CDR2 FYNNEI. The CDR3 DNA reads as TGTGCCAGCAGGCGTGGAGTAGCGGGGGGGCCGTACTTC. It translates to CASRRGVAGGPYF.

The V call is TRBV20-1, the J call TRBJ2-1; 13 bases line up with TRBD2. The V segment lost 3 bases and the J segment 4 bases; nucleotides outside the gene matches: 6. The CDR3 extends over 16 amino acids. Germline CDR1 and CDR2: DFQATT and SNEGSKA (reference sequence). This chain's CDR3 is CSASQLAGGRYNEQFF. The CDR3 DNA reads TGCAGTGCTAGTCAACTAGCGGGGGGGCGGTACAATGAGCAGTTCTTC.

CDR3 sequence (DNA): TGTGCCAGCAGTCCCGGGACAGGGACGGTAAGAGGCGGCTACACCTTC. Its translation is CASSPGTGTVRGGYTF. The chain recombines TRBV7-2 with TRBJ1-2; 9 bases agree with TRBD1. The CDR3 consists of 16 residues. Germline CDR1 SGHTA, CDR2 FQGNSA. Trimming took 6 bases from V and 8 from J; bases not matched to a gene: 16.

The rearrangement joins TRBV11-2 to TRBJ1-3, with 7 bases identical to TRBD1. V shed 2 bases and J 4 bases; nucleotides not matched to a gene: 2. The CDR3 loop spans 14 amino acids. Per germline, CDR1 SGHAT and CDR2 FQNNGV. The CDR3 DNA follows: TGTGCCAGCAGCTTATCGGACAGGGGAAACACCATATATTTT. This translates into CASSLSDRGNTIYF.

V is TRBV6-5 and J is TRBJ2-5, with no clear D. There are 13 residues in the CDR3. CDR1 is MNHEY and CDR2 is SVGAGI in the germline V gene. Trimming cost V 4 bases and J 4 bases, with 10 bases left between them. DNA of the CDR3: TGTGCCAGCAGTTTCCCCGGCGGAGAGACCCAGTACTTC. The encoded protein is CASSFPGGETQYF.

V usage is TRBV19 and J usage is TRBJ2-1, with 10 nucleotides matching TRBD2. With V trimmed by 4 bases and J by 10 bases, 7 bases remained unmatched. Germline lookup yields CDR1 LNHDA and CDR2 SQIVND (reference sequence). The CDR3 spans 14 residues. The CDR3 loop is CASSTLAGSKEQFF. The CDR3 DNA reads TGTGCCAGTAGTACACTAGCGGGGTCAAAAGAGCAGTTCTTC.

This sequence joins TRBV11-3 and TRBJ1-1; D is perhaps TRBD1 (6 bases). The length of the CDR3 is 14 residues. V was clipped by 9 bases and J by 4 bases, with 18 bases between them. The germline V gene has CDR1 SGHNT and CDR2 YENEEA. The CDR3 DNA reads as TGTGCCAGAACAGCGGGGGGGGCGAGCACTGAAGCTTTCTTT. Translated, it gives CARTAGGASTEAFF.

J is TRBJ2-1 and V is TRBV6-2 or TRBV6-3; 8 positions agree with TRBD2. The CDR3 is made up of 12 amino acids. After removal of 2 bases from V and 10 bases from J, the junction contained 1 base not matched to a gene. Per the germline V gene, CDR1 is MNHEY and CDR2 is SVGEGT. The CDR3 region is CASSYSGGEQFF. The CDR3 nucleotides are TGTGCCAGCAGTTACAGCGGGGGAGAGCAGTTCTTC.

This clone was seen a single time. The rearrangement joins TRBV6-5 to TRBJ2-3; 10 nucleotides align to TRBD2. Germline V gene sequence: CDR1 MNHEY, CDR2 SVGAGI. There are 15 residues in the CDR3. V lost 6 bases to trimming and J lost 6 bases; unmatched junction nucleotides: 9. In DNA, the CDR3 is TGTGCCAGCAGACAAAGCGGGGGGGCCAGGGATACGCAGTATTTT. Its protein is CASRQSGGARDTQYF.

This chain links TRBV19 with TRBJ1-5; D remains ambiguous. Between the trimmed V and J ends, which lost 8 bases and 9 bases, there was a span of 11 bases. The CDR3 has 11 amino acids. CDR1 and CDR2 (germline): LNHDA, SQIVND (reference sequence). In nucleotides, the CDR3 is TGTGCCAGTGGAGATTGGTCGCCCCAGCATTTT. Translated, it gives CASGDWSPQHF.

The chain links TRBV6-2 or TRBV6-3 to TRBJ1-5; 9 bases match TRBD1. The germline V gene has CDR1 MNHEY and CDR2 SVGEGT. The CDR3 spans 14 residues. The junction had 6 bases not matched to a gene; V was cut back by 6 bases and J by 6 bases. CDR3 amino acids: CASSQGTGLQPQHF. CDR3 nucleotides: TGTGCCAGCAGCCAAGGGACAGGGCTTCAGCCCCAGCATTTT.

This chain uses TRBV18 with TRBJ1-1; D possibly corresponds to TRBD1 (5 bases). Germline V gene sequence: CDR1 KGHSH, CDR2 LQKENI. The CDR3 consists of 16 residues. The V end lost 0 bases, the J end lost 0 bases, and 11 bases lay between the germline ends. CDR3 loop: CASSPPLRGLNTEAFF. The CDR3 DNA reads as TGTGCCAGCTCACCACCCCTAAGGGGTCTGAACACTGAAGCTTTCTTT.

The chain couples TRBV7-2 to TRBJ1-1; D is perhaps TRBD1 (6 bases). Germline-derived CDR1 and CDR2 are SGHTA and FQGNSA. Deletions cut 5 bases from V and 6 bases from J, with 19 bases between. CDR3 length equals 15 residues. CDR3 protein: CASSPPRGQGSEAFF. The CDR3 DNA reads TGTGCCAGCAGCCCCCCGCGGGGGCAGGGCTCTGAAGCTTTCTTT.

The chain has TRBV5-4 and TRBJ2-4, with TRBD1 identical over 8 bases. V lost 4 bases and J lost 6; bases outside the gene matches: 6. The CDR3 is 14 residues long. Germline values: CDR1 SGHNT, CDR2 YYREEE (reference sequence). The CDR3 sequence is CASSTQGAINIQYF. DNA for the CDR3: TGTGCCAGCAGCACTCAGGGGGCGATAAACATTCAGTACTTC. The whole variable domain, filled in from reference TRBV5-4 and TRBJ2-4, reads ETGVTQSPTHLIKTRGQQVTLRCSSQSGHNTVSWYQQALGQGPQFIFQYYREEENGRGNFPPRFSGLQFPNYSSELNVNALELDDSALYLCASSTQGAINIQYFGAGTRLSVL.

This chain uses TRBV5-6 with TRBJ2-5; possibly TRBD1 for D (6 bases). CDR1 is SGHDT and CDR2 is YYEEEE in the germline V gene. Trimming cost V 4 bases and J 1 base, with 14 bases left between them. The CDR3 extends over 15 amino acids. The CDR3 DNA follows: TGTGCCAGCAGCGGCAAAGGGGGTTTCCAAGAGACCCAGTACTTC. The encoded protein is CASSGKGGFQETQYF.

The chain links TRBV3-1 (or the pseudogene TRBV3-2) to TRBJ1-3; possible D gene TRBD1, 6 bases. Germline CDR1 is LGHDT and CDR2 is YNNKEL (reference sequence). Trimming removed 7 bases at V and 0 bases at J, with 10 bases between. This CDR3 region has 14 residues. CDR3 sequence (DNA): TGTGCCAGCAACAGGGCCGCCTCTGGAAACACCATATATTTT. This sequence encodes CASNRAASGNTIYF.